The entry below describes one TCR beta chain. This CDR3 is built from 16 residues. Per germline, CDR1 SGHAT and CDR2 FQNNGV. With V trimmed by 3 bases and J by 0 bases, 7 bases remained unmatched. This specimen comes from a study of cytomegalovirus exposure and HLA in healthy donors. About the study: It was reported in a later analysis that the 120 or so validation repertoires used the same platform as the approximately 690 first-cohort repertoires.

Data came from immunoSEQ multiplex PCR; TCRdb stores just in-frame clones and leaves some out. The data show under 300,000 clones, with about 86% seen just once and 1% held by the top ten. Sequenced: PBMCs. The clonotype was recovered from a woman aged 18 to 35 in good health and CMV-seronegative. The chain employs TRBV11-2 and TRBJ2-7; the match to TRBD2 covers 8 bases. The CDR3 nucleotides are TGTGCCAGCAGCTTGGAACTAGCGGTTAGCTCCTACGAGCAGTACTTC. Translation gives CASSLELAVSSYEQYF.